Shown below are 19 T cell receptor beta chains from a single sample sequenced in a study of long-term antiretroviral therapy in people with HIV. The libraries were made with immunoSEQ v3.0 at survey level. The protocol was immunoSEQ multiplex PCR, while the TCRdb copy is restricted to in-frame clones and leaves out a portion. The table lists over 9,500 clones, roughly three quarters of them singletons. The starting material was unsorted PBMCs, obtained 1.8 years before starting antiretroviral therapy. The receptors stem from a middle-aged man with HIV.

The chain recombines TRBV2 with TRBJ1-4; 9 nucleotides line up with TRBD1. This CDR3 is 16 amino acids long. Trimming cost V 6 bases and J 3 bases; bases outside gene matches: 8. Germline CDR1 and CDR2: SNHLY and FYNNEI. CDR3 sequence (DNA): TGTGCCAGCAGAATCGGGACAGGGTGGTCTAATGAAAAACTGTTTTTT. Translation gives CASRIGTGWSNEKLFF.

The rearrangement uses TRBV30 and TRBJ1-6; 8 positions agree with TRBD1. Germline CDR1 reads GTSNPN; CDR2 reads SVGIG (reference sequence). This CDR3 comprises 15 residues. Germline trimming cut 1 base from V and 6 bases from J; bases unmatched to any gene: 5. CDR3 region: CAWSALDRGNSPLHF. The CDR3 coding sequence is TGTGCCTGGAGTGCCCTTGACAGGGGTAATTCACCCCTCCACTTT.

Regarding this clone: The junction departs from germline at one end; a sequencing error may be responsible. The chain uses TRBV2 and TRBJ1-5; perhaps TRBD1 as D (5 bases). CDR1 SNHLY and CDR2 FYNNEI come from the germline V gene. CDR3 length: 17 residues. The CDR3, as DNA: TGTGCCAGCAGCGAAGGAAGGGGTCGGGGTGGGAATCAGCCCCAGCATTTT. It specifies CASSEGRGRGGNQPQHF.

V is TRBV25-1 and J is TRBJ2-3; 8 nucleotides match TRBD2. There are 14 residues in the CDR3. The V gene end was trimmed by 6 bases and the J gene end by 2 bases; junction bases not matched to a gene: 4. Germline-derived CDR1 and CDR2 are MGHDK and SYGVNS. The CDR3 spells CASRRGVDTDTQYF. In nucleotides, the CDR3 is TGTGCCAGCAGGCGGGGGGTTGACACAGATACGCAGTATTTT. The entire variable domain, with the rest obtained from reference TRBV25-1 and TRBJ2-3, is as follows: EADIYQTPRYLVIGTGKKITLECSQTMGHDKMYWYQQDPGMELHLIHYSYGVNSTEKGDLSSESTVSRIRTEHFPLTLESARPSHTSQYLCASRRGVDTDTQYFGPGTRLTVL.

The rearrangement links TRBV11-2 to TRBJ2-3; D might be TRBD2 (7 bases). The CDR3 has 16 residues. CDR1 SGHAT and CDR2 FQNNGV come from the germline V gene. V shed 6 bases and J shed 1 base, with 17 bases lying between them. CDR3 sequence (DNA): TGTGCCAGCAGTGGGGGGGCTACCCCTCGCACAGATACGCAGTATTTT. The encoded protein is CASSGGATPRTDTQYF.

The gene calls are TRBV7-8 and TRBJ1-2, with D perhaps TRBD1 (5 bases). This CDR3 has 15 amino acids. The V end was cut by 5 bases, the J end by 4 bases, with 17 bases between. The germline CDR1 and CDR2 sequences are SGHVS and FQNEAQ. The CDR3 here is CASSPGISYGYGYTF. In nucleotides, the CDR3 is TGTGCCAGCAGCCCAGGGATATCTTACGGCTATGGCTACACCTTC.

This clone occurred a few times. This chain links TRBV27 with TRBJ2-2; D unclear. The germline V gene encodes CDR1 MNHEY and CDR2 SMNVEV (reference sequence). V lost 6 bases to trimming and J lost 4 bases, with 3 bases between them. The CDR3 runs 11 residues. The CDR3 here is CASSGTGELFF. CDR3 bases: TGTGCCAGCAGCGGCACCGGGGAGCTGTTTTTT.

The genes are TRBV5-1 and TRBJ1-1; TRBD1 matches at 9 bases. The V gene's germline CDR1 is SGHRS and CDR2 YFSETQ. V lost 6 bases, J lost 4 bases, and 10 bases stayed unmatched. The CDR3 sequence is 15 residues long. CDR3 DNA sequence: TGCGCCAGCACCTTAGGGGGACAGGGCGGCACTGAAGCTTTCTTT. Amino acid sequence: CASTLGGQGGTEAFF.

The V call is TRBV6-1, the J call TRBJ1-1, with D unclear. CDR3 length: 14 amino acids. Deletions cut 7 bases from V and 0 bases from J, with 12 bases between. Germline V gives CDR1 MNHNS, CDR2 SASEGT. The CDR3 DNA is TGTGCCAGCACTAGACCCCTGGTGAACACTGAAGCTTTCTTT. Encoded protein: CASTRPLVNTEAFF.

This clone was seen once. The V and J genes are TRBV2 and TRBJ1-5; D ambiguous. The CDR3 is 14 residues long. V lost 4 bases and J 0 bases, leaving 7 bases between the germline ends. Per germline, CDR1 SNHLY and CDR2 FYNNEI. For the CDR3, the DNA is TGTGCCAGCAGTGGGGGTTTTAGCAATCAGCCCCAGCATTTT. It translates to CASSGGFSNQPQHF.

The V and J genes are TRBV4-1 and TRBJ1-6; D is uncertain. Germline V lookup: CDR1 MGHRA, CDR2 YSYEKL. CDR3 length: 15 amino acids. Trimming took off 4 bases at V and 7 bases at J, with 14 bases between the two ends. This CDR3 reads CASSPPDLSNSPLHF. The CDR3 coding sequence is TGCGCCAGCAGCCCTCCGGACCTTTCGAATTCACCCCTCCACTTT.

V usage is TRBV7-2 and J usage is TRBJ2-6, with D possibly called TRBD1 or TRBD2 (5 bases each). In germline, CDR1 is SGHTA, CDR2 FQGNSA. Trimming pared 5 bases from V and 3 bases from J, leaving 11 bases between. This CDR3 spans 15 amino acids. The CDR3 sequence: CASSKSGLGANVLTF. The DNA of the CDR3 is TGTGCCAGCAGCAAGTCGGGGCTTGGGGCCAACGTCCTGACTTTC.

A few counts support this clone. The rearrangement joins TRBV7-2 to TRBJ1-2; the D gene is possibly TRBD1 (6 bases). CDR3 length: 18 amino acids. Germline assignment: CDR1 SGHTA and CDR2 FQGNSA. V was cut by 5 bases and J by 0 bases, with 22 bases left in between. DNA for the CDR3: TGTGCCAGCAGCCACTTGCTAGACAGGCGCCCGACTAACTATGGCTACACCTTC. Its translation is CASSHLLDRRPTNYGYTF. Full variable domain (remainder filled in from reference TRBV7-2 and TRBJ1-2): GAGVSQSPSNKVTEKGKDVELRCDPISGHTALYWYRQSLGQGLEFLIYFQGNSAPDKSGLPSDRFSAERTGGSVSTLTIQRTQQEDSAVYLCASSHLLDRRPTNYGYTFGSGTRLTVV.

The CDR3, as DNA: TGTGCCAGCAGTTTATCTACGCCGGGGACCACTGAAGCTTTCTTT. Its translation: CASSLSTPGTTEAFF. The chain combines TRBV27 with TRBJ1-1; D is perhaps TRBD1 (5 bases). V shed 0 bases and J shed 4 bases, with 12 bases lying between them. Per the germline V gene, CDR1 is MNHEY and CDR2 is SMNVEV (reference sequence). The CDR3 totals 15 residues.

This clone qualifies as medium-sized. For the CDR3, the DNA is TGTGCCAGCAGCTTCGACGAGACGGCCGGGGAGCTGTTTTTT. This translates into CASSFDETAGELFF. V and J are TRBV13 and TRBJ2-2; D is unresolved. Germline-derived CDR1 and CDR2 are PRHDT and FYEKMQ (reference sequence). Trimming took 3 bases from V and 6 from J, leaving 11 bases between them. This CDR3 has 14 amino acids.

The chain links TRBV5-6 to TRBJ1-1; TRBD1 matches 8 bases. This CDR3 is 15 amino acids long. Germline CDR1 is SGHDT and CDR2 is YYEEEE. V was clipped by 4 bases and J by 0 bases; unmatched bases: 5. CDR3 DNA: TGTGCCAGCAGCACAACAGGGGGACTGAACACTGAAGCTTTCTTT. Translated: CASSTTGGLNTEAFF. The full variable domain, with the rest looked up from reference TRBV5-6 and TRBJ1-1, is DAGVTQSPTHLIKTRGQQVTLRCSPKSGHDTVSWYQQALGQGPQFIFQYYEEEERQRGNFPDRFSGHQFPNYSSELNVNALLLGDSALYLCASSTTGGLNTEAFFGQGTRLTVV.

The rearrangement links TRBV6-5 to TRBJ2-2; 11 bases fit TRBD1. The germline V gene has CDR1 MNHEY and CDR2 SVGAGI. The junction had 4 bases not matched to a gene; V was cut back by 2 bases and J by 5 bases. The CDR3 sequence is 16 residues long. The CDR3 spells CASSYKGTGGTGELFF. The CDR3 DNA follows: TGTGCCAGCAGTTACAAAGGGACAGGGGGAACCGGGGAGCTGTTTTTT.

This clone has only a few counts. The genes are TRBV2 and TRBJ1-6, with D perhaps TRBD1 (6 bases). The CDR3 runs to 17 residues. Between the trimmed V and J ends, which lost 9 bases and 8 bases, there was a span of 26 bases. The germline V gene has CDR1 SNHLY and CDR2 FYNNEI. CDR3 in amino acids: CASDSHRVGWGYSPLHF. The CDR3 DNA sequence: TGTGCCAGTGACTCCCACAGGGTCGGCTGGGGATATTCACCCCTCCACTTT.

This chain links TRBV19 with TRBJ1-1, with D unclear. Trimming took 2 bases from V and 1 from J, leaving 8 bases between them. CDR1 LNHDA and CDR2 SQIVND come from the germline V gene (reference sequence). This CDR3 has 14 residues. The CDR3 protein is CASSISLTNTEAFF. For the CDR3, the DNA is TGTGCCAGTAGTATAAGTCTGACGAACACTGAAGCTTTCTTT.